These 8 T cell receptor beta chains originate from one sample sequenced in a study of blood T cell repertoires in COVID-19. Profiled with immunoSEQ multiplex PCR; TCRdb holds only in-frame clones, not every one. Of a few hundred thousand clones detected, about nine tenths appear once; the ten largest clones hold roughly an eighth. Sequenced material: peripheral blood. Every receptor here comes from a woman aged 60 to 75 with acute or convalescent COVID-19.

V is TRBV4-2 and J is TRBJ1-1, with 8 bases lining up with TRBD1. The CDR3 extends over 17 amino acids. Germline CDR1 reads LGHNA; CDR2 reads YNFKEQ. The junction had 11 bases not matched to a gene; V was cut back by 2 bases and J by 3 bases. CDR3: CASSQKQGGRRDTEAFF. The CDR3 DNA follows: TGTGCCAGCAGCCAAAAACAGGGGGGGAGGCGGGACACTGAAGCTTTCTTT.

The V call is TRBV19, the J call TRBJ1-5; 12 nucleotides agree with TRBD1. CDR1 is LNHDA and CDR2 is SQIVND in the germline V gene (reference sequence). This CDR3 has 17 amino acids. With 5 bases clipped from V and 6 bases from J, the junction kept 11 bases outside the gene matches. CDR3 DNA sequence: TGTGCCAGTAGTCCCTCTAGGGACAGGGGGCGAAGTCAGCCCCAGCATTTT. Translation: CASSPSRDRGRSQPQHF.

This rearrangement joins TRBV2 to TRBJ2-2; TRBD1 might be the D (6 bases). V was clipped by 6 bases and J by 7 bases, with 12 bases between them. CDR3 size: 13 residues. Germline V CDR1 and CDR2: SNHLY, FYNNEI. The CDR3 here is CASSQARGGELFF. As DNA, the CDR3 is TGTGCCAGCAGCCAGGCCAGGGGCGGGGAGCTGTTTTTT. Based on the CDR3 plus reference TRBV2 and TRBJ2-2, the full variable domain is EPEVTQTPSHQVTQMGQEVILRCVPISNHLYFYWYRQILGQKVEFLVSFYNNEISEKSEIFDDQFSVERPDGSNFTLKIRSTKLEDSAMYFCASSQARGGELFFGEGSRLTVL.

This clone is a singleton in its sample. The chain couples TRBV24-1 to TRBJ2-5; TRBD1 aligns across 9 bases. V dropped 4 bases and J dropped 5; count of bases not matched to a gene: 10. CDR1 KGHDR and CDR2 SFDVKD come from the germline V gene. The CDR3 contains 16 residues. The CDR3 protein is CATSDVGQGVEETQYF. Written as DNA, the CDR3 is TGTGCCACCAGTGACGTGGGACAGGGTGTCGAGGAGACCCAGTACTTC.

The chain uses TRBV11-2 and TRBJ2-1; 7 bases agree with TRBD1. After removal of 1 base from V and 2 bases from J, the junction contained 2 bases not matched to a gene. The CDR3 runs 15 residues. Looked up from germline, CDR1 is SGHAT and CDR2 is FQNNGV. CDR3 amino acids: CASSLAQGPYNEQFF. The CDR3 bases are TGTGCCAGCAGCTTAGCACAGGGGCCCTACAATGAGCAGTTCTTC. Variable domain in full (rest from reference TRBV11-2 and TRBJ2-1): EAGVAQSPRYKIIEKRQSVAFWCNPISGHATLYWYQQILGQGPKLLIQFQNNGVVDDSQLPKDRFSAERLKGVDSTLKIQPAKLEDSAVYLCASSLAQGPYNEQFFGPGTRLTVL.

The chain carries TRBV12-3 or TRBV12-4 and TRBJ1-6, with D unresolved. The CDR3 totals 12 residues. The V end was cut by 7 bases, the J end by 4 bases, with 5 bases between. This CDR3 is CASTEYNSPLHF. CDR3 coding DNA: TGTGCCAGCACCGAGTATAATTCACCCCTCCACTTT.

The chain joins TRBV2 to TRBJ1-1; 7 bases fit TRBD1. CDR3 length: 13 amino acids. The germline gives CDR1 SNHLY, CDR2 FYNNEI. J was trimmed by 2 bases and V by 7 bases; bases with no gene match: 4. The CDR3 nucleotides are TGTGCCAGCATTTACAGGGGAAACACTGAAGCTTTCTTT. Amino acids: CASIYRGNTEAFF. Filled out from reference TRBV2 and TRBJ1-1, the complete variable domain reads EPEVTQTPSHQVTQMGQEVILRCVPISNHLYFYWYRQILGQKVEFLVSFYNNEISEKSEIFDDQFSVERPDGSNFTLKIRSTKLEDSAMYFCASIYRGNTEAFFGQGTRLTVV.

V gene TRBV6-4 combines with J gene TRBJ1-1, with 7 bases aligning to TRBD1. The CDR3 length is 13 residues. CDR1 MRHNA and CDR2 SNTAGT come from the germline V gene. J was trimmed by 7 bases and V by 3 bases; bases with no gene match: 5. CDR3 loop: CASSEFQGGEAFF. In DNA form, the CDR3 reads TGTGCCAGCAGTGAATTCCAGGGGGGTGAAGCTTTCTTT.